This T cell receptor beta chain was recovered during a study of T-cell reconstitution after alpha-beta-depleted transplantation in children. Broader study findings: After one year, T-cell counts and TCRbeta diversity mostly came from new T cells. Several patients had high TCRbeta diversity at day 60; it came from surviving recipient T cells and thymic progenitors. It was reported that alpha-beta T cells came from several hundred expanded graft clones (about two months after transplant).

The authors prepared the TCRbeta library with unique molecular identifiers. TCRdb reprocessed the PCR reads with MiXCR, giving one entry per CDR3 protein. The sample lists a few hundred thousand distinct CDR3 sequences, 20% to 30% seen once, with approximately 39% in the top ten. On this clonotype: Its matching antigen is unknown.

CDR3 size: 11 residues. Trimming pared 5 bases from V and 8 bases from J, leaving 6 bases between. The sequences come from PBMCs, collected before TCRalphabeta/CD19-depleted stem cell transplant. This sequence was found in a boy in the first two years of life with Wiskott-Aldrich syndrome, due to receive a stem cell transplant. The V gene is TRBV12-3 or TRBV12-4, the J gene TRBJ2-2; D not certain. In DNA, the CDR3 is TGTGCCAGCAGTAGGAAGGGGGAGCTGTTTTTT. Encoded protein: CASSRKGELFF.